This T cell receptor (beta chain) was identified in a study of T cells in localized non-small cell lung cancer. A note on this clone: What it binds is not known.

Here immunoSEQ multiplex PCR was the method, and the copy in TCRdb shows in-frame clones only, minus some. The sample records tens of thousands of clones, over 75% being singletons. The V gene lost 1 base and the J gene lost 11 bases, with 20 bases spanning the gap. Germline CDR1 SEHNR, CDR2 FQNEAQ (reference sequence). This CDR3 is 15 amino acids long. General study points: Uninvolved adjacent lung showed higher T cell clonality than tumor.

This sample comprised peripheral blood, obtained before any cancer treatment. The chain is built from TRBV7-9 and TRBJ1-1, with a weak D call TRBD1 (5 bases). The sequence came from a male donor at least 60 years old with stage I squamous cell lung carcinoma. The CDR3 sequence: CASSLGATRGQGAFF. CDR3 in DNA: TGTGCCAGCAGCTTAGGAGCCACAAGGGGCCAAGGGGCTTTCTTT.